This record concerns one T cell receptor (beta chain) sequence. The ends lost 5 bases at V and 8 bases at J; junction bases unmatched: 15. Germline V CDR1 and CDR2: SGHVS, FQNEAQ. The CDR3 loop spans 18 amino acids. Profiled with immunoSEQ multiplex PCR; TCRdb holds only in-frame clones, not every one. The table lists 380,000 or so clones, roughly 87% of them singletons, with roughly 2% in the top ten. These data belong to a study of blood T cell repertoires in COVID-19. The J gene is TRBJ1-4, the V gene TRBV7-8, with 12 bases fitting TRBD1. The specimen sequenced was PBMCs or T cells enriched from blood (not recorded which). The origin of this receptor is a woman aged 35 to 49 with acute COVID-19. Here the CDR3 DNA reads TGTGCCAGCAGCCCCAAAGTCCCGGGACAGGGGGCGGGAGAAAAACTGTTTTTT. Amino acid sequence: CASSPKVPGQGAGEKLFF.